This TCR beta chain was captured in a study of blood T cell repertoires in COVID-19. Study information: There were acute and convalescent COVID-19 samples, and they came from the United States, Italy and Spain. Sources were T cells, B-cell-depleted T cells, or PBMCs; the material itself was cDNA or gDNA.

Original handling: Scientists estimated how many nucleated cells there were by amplifying reference gene primers. The table came from immunoSEQ multiplex PCR; TCRdb's copy has only in-frame clones and leaves some out. The V and J calls and the clone size are those of that table, but D and trimming were determined from the DNA. The data hold under 300,000 clones, with roughly 81% observed a single time. The length of the CDR3 is 16 residues. V lost 3 bases and J lost 9; bases outside the gene matches: 12. Germline V CDR1 and CDR2: SGDLS, YYNGEE. Sequencing input: peripheral blood. V and J are TRBV9 and TRBJ1-6; 7 bases align to TRBD1. This clonotype originated in a man aged 50-60 years with acute or convalescent COVID-19. CDR3 amino acids: CASSDNPTGMGSPLHF. In nucleotides, the CDR3 is TGTGCCAGCAGCGACAATCCGACAGGGATGGGTTCACCCCTCCACTTT.